The entry that follows covers one T cell receptor (beta chain) sequence. Under the authors' procedure: Amplification of reference gene primers was used by the study to estimate nucleated cell counts. Repertoires were generated with immunoSEQ multiplex PCR, while TCRdb's copy carries only in-frame clones and drops some. The DNA gave D and trimming, while V, J and clone size come from that table. The sample shows about 160,000 clones, around 85% of them seen only once. The data stem from a study of blood T cell repertoires in COVID-19. Study-wide background: Researchers got acute and convalescent COVID-19 samples from the United States, Italy and Spain.

Germline CDR1 and CDR2: LNHDA and SQIVND (reference sequence). The length of the CDR3 is 18 residues. V shed 0 bases and J shed 6 bases, with 23 bases lying between them. The receptor comes from a human donor with acute or convalescent COVID-19. The donor label of this sample is uncertain. The chain carries TRBV19 and TRBJ1-1, with a tentative D call TRBD1 (6 bases). Material for sequencing was peripheral blood. The CDR3 loop reads CASSIDLWAGDEAPEAFF. DNA of the CDR3: TGTGCCAGTAGTATAGATCTATGGGCAGGGGATGAGGCCCCTGAAGCTTTCTTT.